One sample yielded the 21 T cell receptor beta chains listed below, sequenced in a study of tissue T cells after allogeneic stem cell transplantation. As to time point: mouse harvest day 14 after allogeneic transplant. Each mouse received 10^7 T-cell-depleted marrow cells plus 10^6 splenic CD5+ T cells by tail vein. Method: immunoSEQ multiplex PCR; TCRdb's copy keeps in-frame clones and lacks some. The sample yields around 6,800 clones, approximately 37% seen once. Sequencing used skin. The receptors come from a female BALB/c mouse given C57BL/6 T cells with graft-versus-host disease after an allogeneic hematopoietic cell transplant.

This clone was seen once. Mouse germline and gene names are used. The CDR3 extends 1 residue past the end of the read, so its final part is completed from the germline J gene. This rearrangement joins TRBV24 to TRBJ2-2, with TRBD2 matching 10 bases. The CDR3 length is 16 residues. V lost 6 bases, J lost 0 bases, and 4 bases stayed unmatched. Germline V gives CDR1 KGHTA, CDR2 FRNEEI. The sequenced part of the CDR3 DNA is TGTGCCAGCAGATTCACTGGGGGGGCAAACACCGGGCAGCTCTAC. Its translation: CASRFTGGANTGQLY. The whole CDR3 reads CASRFTGGANTGQLYF.

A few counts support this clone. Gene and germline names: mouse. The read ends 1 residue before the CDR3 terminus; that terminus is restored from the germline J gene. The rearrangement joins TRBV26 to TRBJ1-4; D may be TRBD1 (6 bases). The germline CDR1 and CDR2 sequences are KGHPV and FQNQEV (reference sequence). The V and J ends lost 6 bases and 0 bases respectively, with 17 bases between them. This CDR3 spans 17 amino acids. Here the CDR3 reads CASSRGRGEISNERLFF. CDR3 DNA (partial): TGTGCCAGCAGCAGGGGAAGAGGGGAAATTTCCAACGAAAGATTATTT.

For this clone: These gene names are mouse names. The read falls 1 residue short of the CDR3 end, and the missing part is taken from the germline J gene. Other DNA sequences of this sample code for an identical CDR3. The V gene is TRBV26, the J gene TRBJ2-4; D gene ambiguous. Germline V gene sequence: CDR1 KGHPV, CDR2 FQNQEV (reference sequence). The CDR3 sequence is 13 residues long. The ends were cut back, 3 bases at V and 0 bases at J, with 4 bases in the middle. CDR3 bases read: TGTGCCAGCAGTCTAGGTAGTCAAAACACCTTGTAC. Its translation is CASSLGSQNTLY. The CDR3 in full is CASSLGSQNTLYF.

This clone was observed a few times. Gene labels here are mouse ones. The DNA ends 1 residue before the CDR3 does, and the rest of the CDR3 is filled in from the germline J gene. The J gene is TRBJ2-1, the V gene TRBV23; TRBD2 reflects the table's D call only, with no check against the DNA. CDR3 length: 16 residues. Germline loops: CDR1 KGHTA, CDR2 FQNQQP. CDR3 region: CSSSQGRTGGYAEQFF. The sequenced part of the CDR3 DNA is TGCTCCAGCAGTCAAGGCCGGACTGGGGGCTATGCTGAGCAGTTC. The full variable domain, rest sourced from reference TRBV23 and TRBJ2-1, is DAAVTQKPRYLIKMKGQEAEMKCIPEKGHTAVFWYQQKQSKELKFLIYFQNQQPLDQIDMVKERFSAVCPSSSLCSLGIRTCEAEDSALYLCSSSQGRTGGYAEQFFGPGTRLTVL.

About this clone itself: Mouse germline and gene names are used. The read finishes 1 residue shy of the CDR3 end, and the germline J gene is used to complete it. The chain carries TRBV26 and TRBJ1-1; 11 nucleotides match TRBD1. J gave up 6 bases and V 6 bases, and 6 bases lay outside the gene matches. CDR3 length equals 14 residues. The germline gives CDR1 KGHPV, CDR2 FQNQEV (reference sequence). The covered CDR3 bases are TGTGCCAGCAGCGCCGGGACAGGGGGGCCAGAAGTCTTC. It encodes CASSAGTGGPEVF. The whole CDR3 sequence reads CASSAGTGGPEVFF.

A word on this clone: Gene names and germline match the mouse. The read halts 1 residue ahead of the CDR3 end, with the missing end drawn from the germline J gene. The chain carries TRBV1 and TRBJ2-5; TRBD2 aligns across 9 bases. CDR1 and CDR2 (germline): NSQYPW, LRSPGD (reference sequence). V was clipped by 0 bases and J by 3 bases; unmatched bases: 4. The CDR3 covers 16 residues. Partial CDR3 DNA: TGCACCTGCAGTGCAGAAAAACTGGGGGGTCAAGACACCCAGTAC. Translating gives CTCSAEKLGGQDTQY. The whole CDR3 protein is CTCSAEKLGGQDTQYF.

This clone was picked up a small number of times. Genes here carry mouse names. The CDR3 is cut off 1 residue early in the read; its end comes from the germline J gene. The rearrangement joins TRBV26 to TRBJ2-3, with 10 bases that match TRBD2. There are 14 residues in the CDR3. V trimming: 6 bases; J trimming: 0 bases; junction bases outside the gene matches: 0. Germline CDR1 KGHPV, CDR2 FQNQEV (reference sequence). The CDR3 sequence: CASRGLGSAETLYF. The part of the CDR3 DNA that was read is TGTGCCAGCAGGGGACTGGGGAGTGCAGAAACGCTGTAT.

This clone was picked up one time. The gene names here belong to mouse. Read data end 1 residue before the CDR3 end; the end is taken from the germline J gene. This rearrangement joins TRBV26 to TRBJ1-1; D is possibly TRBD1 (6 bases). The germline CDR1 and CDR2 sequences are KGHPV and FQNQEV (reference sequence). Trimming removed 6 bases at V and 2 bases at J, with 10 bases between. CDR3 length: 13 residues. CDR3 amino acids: CASSSGHNTEVFF. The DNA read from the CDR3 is TGTGCCAGCAGCTCGGGACATAACACAGAAGTCTTC.

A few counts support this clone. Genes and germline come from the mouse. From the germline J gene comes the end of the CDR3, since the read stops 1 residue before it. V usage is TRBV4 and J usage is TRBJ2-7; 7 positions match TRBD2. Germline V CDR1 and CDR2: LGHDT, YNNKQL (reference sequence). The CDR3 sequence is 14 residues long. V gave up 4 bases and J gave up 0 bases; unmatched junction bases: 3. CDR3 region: CASSLLGSSYEQYF. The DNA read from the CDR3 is TGTGCCAGCAGCTTACTGGGGAGCTCCTATGAACAGTAC.

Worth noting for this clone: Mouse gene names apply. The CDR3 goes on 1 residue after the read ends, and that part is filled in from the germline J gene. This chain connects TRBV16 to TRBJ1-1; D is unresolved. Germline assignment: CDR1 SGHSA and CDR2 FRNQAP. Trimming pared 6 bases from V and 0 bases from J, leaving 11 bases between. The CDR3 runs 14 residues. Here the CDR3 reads CASSPRGSNTEVFF. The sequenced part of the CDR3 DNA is TGTGCAAGCAGTCCCCGGGGATCAAACACAGAAGTCTTC.

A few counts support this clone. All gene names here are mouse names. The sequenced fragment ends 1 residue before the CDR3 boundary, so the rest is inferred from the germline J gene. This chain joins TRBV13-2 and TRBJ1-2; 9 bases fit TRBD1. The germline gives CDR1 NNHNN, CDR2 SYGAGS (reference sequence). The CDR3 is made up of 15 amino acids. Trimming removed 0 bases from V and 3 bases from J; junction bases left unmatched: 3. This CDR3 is CASGDAGQGYSDYTF. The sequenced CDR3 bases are TGTGCCAGCGGTGATGCGGGACAGGGTTACTCCGACTACACC.

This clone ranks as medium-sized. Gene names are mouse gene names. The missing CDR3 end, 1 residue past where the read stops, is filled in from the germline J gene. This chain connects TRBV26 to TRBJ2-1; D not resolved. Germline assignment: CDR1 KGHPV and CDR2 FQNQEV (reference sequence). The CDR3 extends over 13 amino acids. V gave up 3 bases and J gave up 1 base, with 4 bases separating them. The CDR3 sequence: CASSLLNYAEQFF. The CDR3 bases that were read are TGTGCCAGCAGTCTACTGAACTATGCTGAGCAGTTC.

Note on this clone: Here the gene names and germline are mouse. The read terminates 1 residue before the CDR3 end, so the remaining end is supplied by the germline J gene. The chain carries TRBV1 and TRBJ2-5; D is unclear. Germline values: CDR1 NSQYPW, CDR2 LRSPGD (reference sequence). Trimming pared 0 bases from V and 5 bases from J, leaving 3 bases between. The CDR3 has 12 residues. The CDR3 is CTCSAEGDTQYF. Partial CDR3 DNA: TGCACCTGCAGTGCAGAGGGAGACACCCAGTAC.

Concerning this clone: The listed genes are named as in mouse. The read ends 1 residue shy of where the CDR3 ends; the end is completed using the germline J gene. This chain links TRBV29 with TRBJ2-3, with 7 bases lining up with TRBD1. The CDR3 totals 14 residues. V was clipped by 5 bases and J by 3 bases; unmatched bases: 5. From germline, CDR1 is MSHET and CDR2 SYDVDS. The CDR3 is CASSTQGWAETLYF. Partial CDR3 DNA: TGTGCTAGCAGTACACAGGGGTGGGCAGAAACGCTGTAT.

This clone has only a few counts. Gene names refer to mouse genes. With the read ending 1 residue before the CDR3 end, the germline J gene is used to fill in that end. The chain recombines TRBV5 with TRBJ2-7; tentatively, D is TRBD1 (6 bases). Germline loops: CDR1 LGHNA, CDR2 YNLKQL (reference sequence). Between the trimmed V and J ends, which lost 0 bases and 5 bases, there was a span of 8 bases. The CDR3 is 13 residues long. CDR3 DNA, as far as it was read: TGTGCCAGCAGCCAAGACAGGGGAGATGAACAGTAC. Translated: CASSQDRGDEQY. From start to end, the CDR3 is CASSQDRGDEQYF.

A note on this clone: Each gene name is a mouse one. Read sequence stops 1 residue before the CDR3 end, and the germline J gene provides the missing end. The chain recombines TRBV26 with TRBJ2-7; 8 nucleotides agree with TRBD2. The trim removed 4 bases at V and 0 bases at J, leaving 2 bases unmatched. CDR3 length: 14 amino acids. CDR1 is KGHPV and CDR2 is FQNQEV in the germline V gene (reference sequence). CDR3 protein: CASSPTGVSYEQYF. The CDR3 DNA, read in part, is TGTGCCAGCAGTCCGACTGGGGTCTCCTATGAACAGTAC.

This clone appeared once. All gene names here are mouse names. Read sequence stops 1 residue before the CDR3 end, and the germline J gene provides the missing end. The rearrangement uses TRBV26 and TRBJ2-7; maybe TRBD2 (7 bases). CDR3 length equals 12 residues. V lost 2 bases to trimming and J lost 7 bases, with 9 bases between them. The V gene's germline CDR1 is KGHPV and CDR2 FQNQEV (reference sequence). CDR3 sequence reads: CASSLGGREQYF. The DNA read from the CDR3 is TGTGCCAGCAGTCTGGGGGGGCGGGAACAGTAC.

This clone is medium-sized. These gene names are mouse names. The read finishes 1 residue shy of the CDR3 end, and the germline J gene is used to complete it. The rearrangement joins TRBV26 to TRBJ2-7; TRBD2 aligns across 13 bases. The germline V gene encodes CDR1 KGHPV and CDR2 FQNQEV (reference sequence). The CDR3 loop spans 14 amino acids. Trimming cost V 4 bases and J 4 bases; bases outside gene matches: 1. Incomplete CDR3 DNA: TGTGCCAGCAGTCCGGGACTGGGGGGGTATGAACAGTAC. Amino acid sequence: CASSPGLGGYEQY. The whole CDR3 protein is CASSPGLGGYEQYF.

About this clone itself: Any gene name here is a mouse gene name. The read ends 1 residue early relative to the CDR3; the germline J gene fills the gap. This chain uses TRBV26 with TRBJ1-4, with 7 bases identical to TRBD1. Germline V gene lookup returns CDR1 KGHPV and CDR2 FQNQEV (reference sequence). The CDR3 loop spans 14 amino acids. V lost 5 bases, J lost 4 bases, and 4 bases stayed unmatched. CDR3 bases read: TGTGCCAGCAGTGACAGGGTTGGCAACGAAAGATTATTT. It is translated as CASSDRVGNERLF. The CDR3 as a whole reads CASSDRVGNERLFF.

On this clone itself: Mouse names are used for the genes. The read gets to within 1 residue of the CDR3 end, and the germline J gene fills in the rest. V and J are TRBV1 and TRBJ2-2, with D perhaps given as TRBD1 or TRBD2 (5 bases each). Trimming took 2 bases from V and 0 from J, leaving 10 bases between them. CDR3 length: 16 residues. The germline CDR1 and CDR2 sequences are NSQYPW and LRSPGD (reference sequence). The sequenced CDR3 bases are TGCACCTGCAGTGCAAGGGACCGTGCAAACACCGGGCAGCTCTAC. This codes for CTCSARDRANTGQLY. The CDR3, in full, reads CTCSARDRANTGQLYF.

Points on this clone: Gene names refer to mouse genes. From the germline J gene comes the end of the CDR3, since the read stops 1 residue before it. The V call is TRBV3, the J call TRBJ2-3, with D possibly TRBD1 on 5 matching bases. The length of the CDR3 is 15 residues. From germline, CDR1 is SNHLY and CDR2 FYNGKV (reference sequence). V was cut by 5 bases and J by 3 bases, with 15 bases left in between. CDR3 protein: CASSSQGRGAETLYF. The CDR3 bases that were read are TGTGCCAGCAGCAGTCAGGGAAGAGGGGCAGAAACGCTGTAT. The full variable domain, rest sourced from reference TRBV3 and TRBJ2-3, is GPKVLQIPSHQIIDMGQMVTLNCDPVSNHLYFYWYKQILGQQMEFLVNFYNGKVMEKSKLFKDQFSVERPDGSYFTLKIQPTALEDSAVYFCASSSQGRGAETLYFGSGTRLTVL.